This entry features one T cell receptor beta chain sequence. J gave up 1 base and V 3 bases, and 4 bases lay outside the gene matches. The germline V gene has CDR1 WSHSY and CDR2 SAAADI. This CDR3 spans 17 amino acids. For repertoire sequencing, the TCR beta CDR3 regions were amplified from RNA transcripts. The workflow started with a first-round RT-PCR run with HTBI primers and then moved on to a second-round multiplex PCR. TCRdb ran MiXCR on the multiplex PCR reads and lists one entry per CDR3 protein. The sample lists roughly 1.1 million distinct CDR3 sequences, approximately 35% seen once, with 11% in the top ten. The data belong to a study of Graves' ophthalmopathy and Graves' hyperthyroidism.

This rearrangement joins TRBV10-2 to TRBJ2-3, with TRBD2 matching 13 bases. Sequenced input: peripheral blood or thyroid tissue (not recorded which). This clonotype was sampled from an adult man with Graves' hyperthyroidism. The CDR3 loop reads CASSEWTSGRGTDTQYF. CDR3 nucleotides: TGCGCCAGCAGTGAATGGACTAGCGGGAGAGGCACAGATACGCAGTATTTT.